This T cell receptor beta chain was identified in a study of control samples from healthy donors and cancer patients. Repertoires were generated with immunoSEQ multiplex PCR, while TCRdb's copy carries only in-frame clones and drops some. Of about 170,000 clones in the sample, 90% to 95% are singletons; the top ten hold over 4%. The CDR3 consists of 19 residues. V usage is TRBV21-1 and J usage is TRBJ2-2; the listed D gene, TRBD1, was not tested against the DNA. TRBV21-1 is a documented pseudogene. This clonotype originated in a woman aged 60-70 years in good health. Sequenced: blood. The CDR3 loop reads CASSKKKGDRGINTGELFF. The CDR3 region has the DNA TGTGCCAGCAGCAAAAAAAAAGGGGACAGGGGCATTAACACCGGGGAGCTGTTTTTT.